The 18 T cell receptor beta chains given below trace back to one sample, sequenced in a study of metastatic and nonmetastatic thyroid tumors (dated by TCRdb to about 2020). Before undergoing thyroid surgery, none of the patients had been given any kind of treatment. Receptor amplification or capture employed PCR. Sequencing was carried out with an Illumina HiSeq 4000. Starting from the raw public reads, TCRdb applied fastp trimming at Q25, assembled clones with MiXCR and retained in-frame beta chains. The sample table contains about 40,000 clones; only one count was recorded for 9.5% to 12% of them. The ten largest clones capture less than 25% of the sample. The specimen was blood. These receptors all stem from a female donor with papillary thyroid cancer or a benign thyroid nodule (not recorded which). Some clones in this sample may be carry-over from other donors' samples.

This clone was counted a few times. The genes are TRBV6-2 or TRBV6-3 and TRBJ2-2; D call uncertain. The CDR3 is made up of 14 amino acids. Germline CDR1 is MNHEY and CDR2 is SVGEGT. The V gene lost 0 bases and the J gene lost 8 bases, with 10 bases spanning the gap. The CDR3, as DNA: TGTGCCAGCAGTTACTCACGTTCTTCTGGGGAGCTGTTTTTT. Translated: CASSYSRSSGELFF.

There are many counts of this clone. The J gene is TRBJ2-1, the V gene TRBV6-5, with TRBD2 matching over 11 bases. The trim removed 6 bases at V and 10 bases at J, leaving 17 bases unmatched. Germline CDR1 MNHEY, CDR2 SVGAGI. The CDR3 consists of 17 residues. CDR3 residues: CASSLASSGRMSKEQFF. As DNA, the CDR3 is TGTGCCAGCAGCCTTGCATCTAGCGGGAGGATGTCCAAGGAGCAGTTCTTC.

The sample holds many counts of this clone. The chain uses TRBV7-9 and TRBJ1-4, with 8 bases matching TRBD1. The CDR3 runs to 15 residues. The ends lost 3 bases at V and 7 bases at J; junction bases unmatched: 7. Germline CDR1 is SEHNR and CDR2 is FQNEAQ (reference sequence). CDR3: CASSLGDRGFEKLFF. The CDR3 DNA sequence: TGTGCCAGCAGCTTGGGAGACAGGGGTTTTGAAAAACTGTTTTTT.

At least ten counts were recorded for this clone. The V and J genes are TRBV19 and TRBJ2-5; D unresolved. Germline loops: CDR1 LNHDA, CDR2 SQIVND (reference sequence). The CDR3 length is 11 residues. Trimming stripped 2 bases from V and 2 bases from J, with 0 bases between. CDR3 residues: CASSIQETQYF. CDR3 DNA sequence: TGTGCCAGTAGTATACAAGAGACCCAGTACTTC.

This clone was found many times. V is TRBV4-2 and J is TRBJ1-3; 7 bases align to TRBD1. Trimming at V came to 4 bases and at J to 4 bases, leaving 13 bases not matched to a gene. There are 17 residues in the CDR3. Germline loops: CDR1 LGHNA, CDR2 YNFKEQ. The CDR3 nucleotides read TGTGCCAGCAGCCCAATTATCACAGGGGCTGCCGGAAACACCATATATTTT. This codes for CASSPIITGAAGNTIYF.

This clone has ten or more counts. The chain couples TRBV11-2 to TRBJ2-1, with no clear D. Germline V lookup: CDR1 SGHAT, CDR2 FQNNGV. With 0 bases removed from V and 3 bases from J, the gap between germline ends came to 12 bases. The CDR3 is made up of 16 amino acids. DNA for the CDR3: TGTGCCAGCAGCTTAGAAGGTGGCGTGAGCTACAATGAGCAGTTCTTC. Translation gives CASSLEGGVSYNEQFF.

This clone was seen ten or more times. The genes are TRBV20-1 and TRBJ2-3; D uncertain. This CDR3 contains 13 residues. Trimming pared 0 bases from V and 7 bases from J, leaving 11 bases between. Germline CDR1 is DFQATT and CDR2 is SNEGSKA (reference sequence). For the CDR3, the DNA is TGCAGTGCTAGAGAGGTTTGGCCAAATACGCAGTATTTT. Its translation is CSAREVWPNTQYF.

This clone has a count of ten or more. The rearrangement joins TRBV18 to TRBJ2-6; no reliable D call. This CDR3 has 16 amino acids. Trimming removed 2 bases from V and 0 bases from J, with 8 bases in between. Germline V CDR1 and CDR2: KGHSH, LQKENI. As DNA, the CDR3 is TGTGCCAGCTCACCATCAATTGCCTCTGGGGCCAACGTCCTGACTTTC. Amino acid sequence: CASSPSIASGANVLTF.

This clone was recorded many times. V and J are TRBV24-1 and TRBJ2-1, with D possibly matching TRBD1 (5 bases). The CDR3 extends over 14 amino acids. Trimming shortened V by 1 base and J by 6 bases, and 9 bases separated the two germline ends. CDR1 KGHDR and CDR2 SFDVKD come from the germline V gene. Here the CDR3 reads CATSDFRVGNEQFF. The CDR3 coding sequence is TGTGCCACCAGTGATTTCAGGGTTGGCAATGAGCAGTTCTTC.

In its sample, this clone was seen many times. J is TRBJ2-1 and V is TRBV7-8, with D perhaps TRBD1 (5 bases). The CDR3 is 16 amino acids. Trimming removed 5 bases from V and 0 bases from J, with 14 bases in between. Germline V gives CDR1 SGHVS, CDR2 FQNEAQ. The CDR3: CASSRFRVSSYNEQFF. The DNA for the CDR3 is TGTGCCAGCAGCCGATTCAGGGTAAGCTCCTACAATGAGCAGTTCTTC.

This clone appeared a few times. The chain combines TRBV5-1 with TRBJ1-1; tentative D call: TRBD1 (6 bases). The ends were cut back, 0 bases at V and 0 bases at J, with 9 bases in the middle. The germline V gene encodes CDR1 SGHRS and CDR2 YFSETQ. The CDR3 contains 15 residues. As DNA, the CDR3 is TGCGCCAGCAGCTTGGTGCAGGGGTTGAACACTGAAGCTTTCTTT. Translation: CASSLVQGLNTEAFF.

The sample holds many counts of this clone. The same CDR3 also results from other DNA sequences found in this sample. The chain uses TRBV20-1 and TRBJ2-1, with 9 nucleotides matching TRBD2. CDR1 is DFQATT, CDR2 SNEGSKA, per germline (reference sequence). The ends lost 5 bases at V and 4 bases at J; junction bases unmatched: 12. The CDR3 covers 16 residues. CDR3 coding DNA: TGCAGTGCTTACAAAGGGGCGGGAGGGAAATACAATGAGCAGTTCTTC. Its protein is CSAYKGAGGKYNEQFF.

This rearrangement joins TRBV15 to TRBJ1-5, with D uncertain. Germline lookup yields CDR1 LNHNV and CDR2 YYDKDF (reference sequence). CDR3 length equals 13 residues. V shed 2 bases and J shed 4 bases, with 6 bases lying between them. The CDR3 region is CATSRKGNQPQHF. The DNA for the CDR3 is TGTGCCACCAGCAGAAAAGGGAATCAGCCCCAGCATTTT.

This clone has a count of ten or more. The CDR3 is CASSDYTETQYF. In DNA form, the CDR3 reads TGTGCCAGCAGTGATTATACTGAGACCCAGTACTTC. The chain uses TRBV28 and TRBJ2-5; D remains ambiguous. The germline CDR1 and CDR2 sequences are MDHEN and SYDVKM. This CDR3 has 12 residues. V dropped 5 bases and J dropped 5 bases, with 9 bases sitting between them.

This clone has a single count. CDR3 bases: TGTGCCAGCAGTGATCAGGGCAACTATGGCTACACCTTC. It yields the protein CASSDQGNYGYTF. The chain is built from TRBV2 and TRBJ1-2; D possibly corresponds to TRBD1 (5 bases). Germline assignment: CDR1 SNHLY and CDR2 FYNNEI. Trimming stripped 3 bases from V and 2 bases from J, with 7 bases between. CDR3 size: 13 residues. Looking up the rest from reference TRBV2 and TRBJ1-2 gives the full variable domain: EPEVTQTPSHQVTQMGQEVILRCVPISNHLYFYWYRQILGQKVEFLVSFYNNEISEKSEIFDDQFSVERPDGSNFTLKIRSTKLEDSAMYFCASSDQGNYGYTFGSGTRLTVV.

This clone was counted at least ten times. This chain connects TRBV3-1 to TRBJ1-1; a possible D gene is TRBD1 (5 bases). The CDR3 spans 14 residues. Germline values: CDR1 LGHDT, CDR2 YNNKEL (reference sequence). The V end was cut by 6 bases, the J end by 1 base, with 12 bases between. CDR3 DNA: TGTGCCAGCAGTTACGGGGGGAAGAACACTGAAGCTTTCTTT. Protein sequence: CASSYGGKNTEAFF.

The sample holds a few counts of this clone. A read error is possible here, since a much larger clone lies one base away. The chain links TRBV6-2 or TRBV6-3 to TRBJ1-1; 12 positions match TRBD1. From germline, CDR1 is MNHEY and CDR2 SVGEGT. V trimming: 5 bases; J trimming: 0 bases; junction bases outside the gene matches: 13. The CDR3 covers 19 residues. CDR3 DNA sequence: TGTGCCAGCAGTACCCCCGGGACAGGGGGCGGTTACATGAACACTGAAGCTTTCTTT. It encodes CASSTPGTGGGYMNTEAFF.

The chain uses TRBV6-2 or TRBV6-3 and TRBJ1-4, with D maybe TRBD1 (5 bases). The length of the CDR3 is 16 residues. Trimming took off 0 bases at V and 2 bases at J, with 10 bases between the two ends. Looked up from germline, CDR1 is MNHEY and CDR2 is SVGEGT. CDR3 sequence: CASSYSGRGTNEKLFF. DNA of the CDR3: TGTGCCAGCAGTTACTCAGGGCGGGGGACTAATGAAAAACTGTTTTTT.